This T cell receptor (beta chain) was sequenced during a study of cytomegalovirus exposure and HLA in healthy donors. Study-wide results and limits: The tendency of first-cohort TCR clusters to co-occur in the 120 or so validation repertoires was identified by a subsequent analysis. Most observed TCR sequences were rare, whereas some public TCRs were detected in many donors.

Comments on this clone: Its antigen is unidentified.

Profiled with immunoSEQ multiplex PCR; TCRdb holds only in-frame clones, not every one. This sample yields 150,000 to 180,000 clones, of which 70% to 90% are seen a single time; 20% to 25% belongs to the top ten. V was clipped by 3 bases and J by 0 bases; unmatched bases: 11. This CDR3 contains 18 residues. CDR1 and CDR2 from the germline V gene are SGHRS and YFSETQ. The rearrangement uses TRBV5-1 and TRBJ2-1, with 8 bases matching TRBD1. Sequencing used PBMCs. The receptor's source is a man younger than 30 in good health and CMV-seropositive. This CDR3 reads CASSSGTDRVSSYNEQFF. Written as DNA, the CDR3 is TGCGCCAGCAGCTCGGGGACGGACAGGGTGAGCTCCTACAATGAGCAGTTCTTC.